A single sample gave rise to the 13 T cell receptor beta chains below, sequenced in a study of blood T cells in healthy people across ages. With a J-beta primer mix and a sample-barcoded 5' primer, a second PCR ran about 7 to 12 cycles. TCRdb reprocessed the 5' RACE reads via MiXCR and lists one record per CDR3 protein. Here the sample spans roughly 1,500,000 distinct CDR3 sequences, around 36% being singletons. The sequencing sample was made of blood. These receptors came from a woman aged 25 to 45 in good health.

Of note for this clonotype: The junction departs from germline at one end; a sequencing error may be responsible. The rearrangement uses TRBV14 and TRBJ2-3; 9 bases match TRBD2. This CDR3 region has 15 residues. CDR1 and CDR2 from the germline V gene are SGHDN and FVKESK. In DNA, the CDR3 is TGTGTCAGCAGCCAAGCCACCTTTAGCGGGAGAGCCCCGTATTTT. Translated, it gives CVSSQATFSGRAPYF.

This chain connects TRBV2 to TRBJ2-5, with 9 bases fitting TRBD2. The trim removed 5 bases at V and 4 bases at J, leaving 17 bases unmatched. The CDR3 spans 18 residues. Germline V gene sequence: CDR1 SNHLY, CDR2 FYNNEI. This CDR3 reads CASSHPESGGWLVETQYF. DNA of the CDR3: TGTGCCAGCAGTCATCCGGAGAGCGGGGGGTGGTTGGTAGAGACCCAGTACTTC. The whole variable domain, remainder taken from reference TRBV2 and TRBJ2-5, is EPEVTQTPSHQVTQMGQEVILRCVPISNHLYFYWYRQILGQKVEFLVSFYNNEISEKSEIFDDQFSVERPDGSNFTLKIRSTKLEDSAMYFCASSHPESGGWLVETQYFGPGTRLLVL.

J is TRBJ2-3 and V is TRBV7-6; TRBD2 agrees at 11 bases. V was pared by 5 bases and J by 5 bases, with 6 bases of the junction left unmatched. CDR3 length equals 15 residues. Germline CDR1 is SGHVS and CDR2 is FNYEAQ. CDR3 residues: CASSRASGGQDTQYF. The CDR3 DNA follows: TGTGCCAGCAGCCGAGCTAGCGGGGGGCAAGATACGCAGTATTTT. The variable domain in full, with the rest retrieved from reference TRBV7-6 and TRBJ2-3, is GAGVSQSPRYKVTKRGQDVALRCDPISGHVSLYWYRQALGQGPEFLTYFNYEAQQDKSGLPNDRFSAERPEGSISTLTIQRTEQRDSAMYRCASSRASGGQDTQYFGPGTRLTVL.

The chain has TRBV27 and TRBJ2-2; D possibly corresponds to TRBD2 (5 bases). CDR3 length equals 14 residues. CDR1 is MNHEY, CDR2 SMNVEV, per germline (reference sequence). Trimming left V 8 bases short and J 3 bases short, with 13 bases between. CDR3 DNA sequence: TGTGCCAGCCGTTCGCGGGCTTACACCGGGGAGCTGTTTTTT. Translation gives CASRSRAYTGELFF.

The V call is TRBV20-1, the J call TRBJ1-4; 10 nucleotides line up with TRBD1. Germline CDR1 reads DFQATT; CDR2 reads SNEGSKA (reference sequence). This CDR3 is built from 16 residues. V trimming: 3 bases; J trimming: 0 bases; junction bases outside the gene matches: 4. The CDR3 nucleotides are TGCAGTGCTAGGACAGGGGGCTCTGCAACTAATGAAAAACTGTTTTTT. It codes for CSARTGGSATNEKLFF.

The chain carries TRBV5-1 and TRBJ2-3; 8 bases match TRBD2. The V segment lost 2 bases and the J segment 3 bases; nucleotides outside the gene matches: 8. From germline, CDR1 is SGHRS and CDR2 YFSETQ. This CDR3 has 16 residues. This chain's CDR3 is CASSLGAGAQTDTQYF. The CDR3 DNA reads TGCGCCAGCAGCTTAGGAGCGGGGGCTCAGACAGATACGCAGTATTTT.

This clonotype was seen only a few times. J is TRBJ2-1 and V is TRBV12-3 or TRBV12-4; D might be TRBD2 (6 bases). This CDR3 contains 16 residues. Between the trimmed V and J ends, which lost 3 bases and 0 bases, there was a span of 12 bases. The CDR3 sequence: CASSFGGSYSYNEQFF. In DNA, the CDR3 is TGTGCCAGCAGTTTTGGGGGGTCTTACTCCTACAATGAGCAGTTCTTC.

A few counts support this clonotype. This rearrangement joins TRBV9 to TRBJ2-5, with 8 bases that match TRBD2. Germline V lookup: CDR1 SGDLS, CDR2 YYNGEE. The CDR3 spans 14 residues. Trimming took 2 bases from V and 4 from J; bases not matched to a gene: 4. The CDR3 spells CASSVGSGAETQYF. As DNA, the CDR3 is TGTGCCAGCAGCGTGGGTAGCGGGGCAGAGACCCAGTACTTC.

This clonotype has more than one count but fewer than ten. The chain carries TRBV27 and TRBJ1-1; unclear D gene. The V and J ends lost 5 bases and 4 bases respectively, with 14 bases between them. This CDR3 has 14 residues. Germline assignment: CDR1 MNHEY and CDR2 SMNVEV (reference sequence). For the CDR3, the DNA is TGTGCCAGCAGTCCCACGATGACGGGCACTGAAGCTTTCTTT. It specifies CASSPTMTGTEAFF.

The V and J genes are TRBV9 and TRBJ2-7; D call uncertain. Trimming took 0 bases from V and 5 from J, leaving 9 bases between them. The germline V gene encodes CDR1 SGDLS and CDR2 YYNGEE. The CDR3 sequence is 13 residues long. CDR3 sequence reads: CASSVGDRNEQYF. The CDR3 region has the DNA TGTGCCAGCAGCGTAGGCGATAGAAACGAGCAGTACTTC.

This chain connects TRBV6-5 to TRBJ2-1; 9 nucleotides match TRBD1. The CDR3 consists of 16 residues. Germline loops: CDR1 MNHEY, CDR2 SVGAGI. Trimming cost V 2 bases and J 8 bases; bases outside gene matches: 10. Written as DNA, the CDR3 is TGTGCCAGCAGTTACCTGGGACAGGGATTGGTCGATGAGCAGTTCTTC. Translation gives CASSYLGQGLVDEQFF.

This clonotype was found a few times. The genes are TRBV6-1 and TRBJ1-2; 7 bases align to TRBD1. The CDR3 length is 15 residues. From germline, CDR1 is MNHNS and CDR2 SASEGT. Trimming removed 0 bases from V and 7 bases from J; junction bases left unmatched: 8. This CDR3 is CASSEAIDRVAGYTF. The CDR3 DNA reads TGTGCCAGCAGTGAAGCGATTGACAGGGTGGCTGGCTACACCTTC.

In nucleotides, the CDR3 is TGTGCCAGCAGCCCAGGGGACAGGGTGAAGTCCTACGAGCAGTACTTC. Amino acids: CASSPGDRVKSYEQYF. The chain uses TRBV14 and TRBJ2-7; 9 nucleotides align to TRBD1. Germline CDR1 and CDR2: SGHDN and FVKESK. With 4 bases clipped from V and 1 base from J, the junction kept 8 bases outside the gene matches. This CDR3 comprises 16 residues.